This T cell receptor beta chain was recovered during a study of blood T cells in healthy people across ages. At least ten counts were recorded for this clonotype. There are 15 residues in the CDR3. V shed 4 bases and J 4 bases; nucleotides not matched to a gene: 5. Germline values: CDR1 KGHDR, CDR2 SFDVKD. Using a J-beta primer mix together with a sample-barcoded 5' primer, a second PCR was run for about 7 to 12 cycles. Each CDR3 protein gets one entry after TCRdb re-called the 5' RACE reads with MiXCR. Of hundreds of thousands of distinct CDR3 sequences in the sample, 29% were seen once. The sequenced sample was blood. This sequence joins TRBV24-1 and TRBJ2-5, with 10 bases identical to TRBD2. This receptor was identified in a woman aged 80 or over in good health. CDR3 loop: CATSDPSGGGETQYF. CDR3 nucleotides: TGTGCCACCAGTGACCCTAGCGGGGGAGGAGAGACCCAGTACTTC.